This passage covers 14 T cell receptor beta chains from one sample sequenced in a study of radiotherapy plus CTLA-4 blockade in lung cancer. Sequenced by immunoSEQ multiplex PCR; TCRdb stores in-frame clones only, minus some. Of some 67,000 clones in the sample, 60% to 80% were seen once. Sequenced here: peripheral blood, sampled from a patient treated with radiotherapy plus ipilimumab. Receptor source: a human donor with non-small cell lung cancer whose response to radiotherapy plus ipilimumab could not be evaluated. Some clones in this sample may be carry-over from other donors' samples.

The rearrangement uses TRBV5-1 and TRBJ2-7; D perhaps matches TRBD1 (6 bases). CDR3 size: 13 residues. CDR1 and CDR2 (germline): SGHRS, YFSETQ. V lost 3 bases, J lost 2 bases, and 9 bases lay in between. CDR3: CASSSDSAYEQYF. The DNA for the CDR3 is TGCGCCAGCAGCTCGGACAGTGCCTACGAGCAGTACTTC.

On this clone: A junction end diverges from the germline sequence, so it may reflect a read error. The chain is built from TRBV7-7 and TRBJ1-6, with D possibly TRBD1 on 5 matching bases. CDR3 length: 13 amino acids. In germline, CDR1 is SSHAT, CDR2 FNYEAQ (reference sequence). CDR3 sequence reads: CASSLDSNSPLHF. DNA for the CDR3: TGTGCTAGCAGCCTTGACAGTAATTCACCCCTCCACTTT.

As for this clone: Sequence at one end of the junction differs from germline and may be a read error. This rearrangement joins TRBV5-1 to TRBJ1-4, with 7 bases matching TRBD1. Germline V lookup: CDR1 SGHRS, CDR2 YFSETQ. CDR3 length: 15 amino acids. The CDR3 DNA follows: TGCGCCAGCAGCTCCTCGGGACAGAACTTTGAAGAACTGTTTTTT. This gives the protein CASSSSGQNFEELFF. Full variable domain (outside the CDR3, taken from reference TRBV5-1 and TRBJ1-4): KAGVTQTPRYLIKTRGQQVTLSCSPISGHRSVSWYQQTPGQGLQFLFEYFSETQRNKGNFPGRFSGRQFSNSRSEMNVSTLELGDSALYLCASSSSGQNFEELFFGSGTQLSVL.

The CDR3 spells CASGRTGEGYTF. The CDR3 DNA follows: TGTGCCAGTGGCAGGACAGGGGAAGGCTACACCTTC. V usage is TRBV19 and J usage is TRBJ1-2; 9 nucleotides match TRBD1. Per germline, CDR1 LNHDA and CDR2 SQIVND (reference sequence). The CDR3 loop spans 12 amino acids. The J segment lost 8 bases and the V segment lost 8 bases, leaving 6 bases of the junction unmatched.

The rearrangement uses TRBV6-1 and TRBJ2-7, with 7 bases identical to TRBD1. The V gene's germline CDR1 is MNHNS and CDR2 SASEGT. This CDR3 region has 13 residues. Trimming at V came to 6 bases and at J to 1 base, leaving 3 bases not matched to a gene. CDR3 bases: TGTGCCAGCAGGACAGGGAATTCCTACGAGCAGTACTTC. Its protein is CASRTGNSYEQYF.

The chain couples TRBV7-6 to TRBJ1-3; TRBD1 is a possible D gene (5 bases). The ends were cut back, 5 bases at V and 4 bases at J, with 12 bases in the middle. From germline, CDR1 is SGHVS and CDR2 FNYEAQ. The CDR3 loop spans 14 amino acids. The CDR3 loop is CASSPPGPGNTIYF. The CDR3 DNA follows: TGTGCCAGCAGCCCACCAGGGCCCGGAAACACCATATATTTT.

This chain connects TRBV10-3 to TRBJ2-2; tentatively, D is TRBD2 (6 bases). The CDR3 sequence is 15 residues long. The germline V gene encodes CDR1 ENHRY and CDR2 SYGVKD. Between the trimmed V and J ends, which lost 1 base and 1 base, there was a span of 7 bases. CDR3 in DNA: TGTGCCATCAGTGAGTGGGGAGGGAACACCGGGGAGCTGTTTTTT. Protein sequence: CAISEWGGNTGELFF.

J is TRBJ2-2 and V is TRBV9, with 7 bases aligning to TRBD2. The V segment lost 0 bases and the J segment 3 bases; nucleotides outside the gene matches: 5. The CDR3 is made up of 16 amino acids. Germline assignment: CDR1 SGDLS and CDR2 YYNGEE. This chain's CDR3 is CASSVAPGRDTGELFF. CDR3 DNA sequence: TGTGCCAGCAGCGTAGCTCCAGGGAGGGACACCGGGGAGCTGTTTTTT.

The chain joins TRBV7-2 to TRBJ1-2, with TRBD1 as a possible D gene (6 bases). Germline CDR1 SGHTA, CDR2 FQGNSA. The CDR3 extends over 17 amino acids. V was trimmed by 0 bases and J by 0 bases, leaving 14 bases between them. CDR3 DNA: TGTGCCAGCAGCTTAGCGGGGGGGGCAGTTACTAACTATGGCTACACCTTC. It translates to CASSLAGGAVTNYGYTF.

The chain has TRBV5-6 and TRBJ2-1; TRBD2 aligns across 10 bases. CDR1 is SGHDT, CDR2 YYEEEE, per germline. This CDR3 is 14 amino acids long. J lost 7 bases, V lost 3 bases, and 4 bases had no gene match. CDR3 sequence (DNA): TGTGCCAGCAGCTGGGGACTAGCGATTAATGAGCAGTTCTTC. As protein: CASSWGLAINEQFF.

This CDR3 is CASSLAPSADTQYF. CDR3 nucleotides: TGTGCCAGCAGCTTGGCACCGTCGGCAGATACGCAGTATTTT. The chain employs TRBV5-8 and TRBJ2-3, with D hard to call. The CDR3 covers 14 residues. Germline loops: CDR1 SGHTS, CDR2 YDEGEE. The V gene lost 0 bases and the J gene lost 4 bases, with 9 bases spanning the gap.

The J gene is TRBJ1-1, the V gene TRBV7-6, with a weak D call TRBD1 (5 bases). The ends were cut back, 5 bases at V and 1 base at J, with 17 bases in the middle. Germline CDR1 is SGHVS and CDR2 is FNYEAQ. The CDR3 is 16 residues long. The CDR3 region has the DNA TGTGCCAGCAGCGCAGCCCCATGGACACCGAACACTGAAGCTTTCTTT. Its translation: CASSAAPWTPNTEAFF.

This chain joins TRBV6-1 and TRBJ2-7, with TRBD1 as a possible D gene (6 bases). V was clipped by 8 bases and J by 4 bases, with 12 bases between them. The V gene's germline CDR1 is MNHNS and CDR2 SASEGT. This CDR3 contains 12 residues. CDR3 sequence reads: CASDRGSYEQYF. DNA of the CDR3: TGTGCCAGCGATAGGGGGTCGTACGAGCAGTACTTC.

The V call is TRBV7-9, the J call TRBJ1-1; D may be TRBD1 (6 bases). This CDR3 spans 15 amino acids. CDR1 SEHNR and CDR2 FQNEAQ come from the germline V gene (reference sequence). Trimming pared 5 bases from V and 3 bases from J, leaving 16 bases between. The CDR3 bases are TGTGCCAGCAGCGTTGGACAGCGACCGTACACTGAAGCTTTCTTT. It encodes CASSVGQRPYTEAFF.